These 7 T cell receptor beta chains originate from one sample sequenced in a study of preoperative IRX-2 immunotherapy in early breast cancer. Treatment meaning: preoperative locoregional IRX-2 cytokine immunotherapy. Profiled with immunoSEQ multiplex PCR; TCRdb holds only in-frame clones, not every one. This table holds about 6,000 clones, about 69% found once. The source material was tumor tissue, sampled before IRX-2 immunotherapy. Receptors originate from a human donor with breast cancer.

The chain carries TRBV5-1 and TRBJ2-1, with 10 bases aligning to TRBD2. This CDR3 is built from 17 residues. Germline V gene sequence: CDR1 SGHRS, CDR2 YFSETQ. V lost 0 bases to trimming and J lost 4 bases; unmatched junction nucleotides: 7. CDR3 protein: CASSLAASGGPYNEQFF. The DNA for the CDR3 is TGCGCCAGCAGCTTGGCGGCTAGCGGGGGCCCATACAATGAGCAGTTCTTC.

The CDR3 sequence: CASSPVPDPSPYEQYF. CDR3 nucleotide sequence: TGTGCCAGCTCACCCGTTCCGGACCCCAGTCCCTACGAGCAGTACTTC. This chain joins TRBV18 and TRBJ2-7; the D is unclear. Germline CDR1 KGHSH, CDR2 LQKENI. This CDR3 has 16 residues. Trimming left V 3 bases short and J 2 bases short, with 17 bases between.

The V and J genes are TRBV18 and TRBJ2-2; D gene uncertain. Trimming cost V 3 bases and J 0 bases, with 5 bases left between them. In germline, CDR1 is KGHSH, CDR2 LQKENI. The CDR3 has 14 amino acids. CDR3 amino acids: CASSPRSNTGELFF. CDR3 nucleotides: TGTGCCAGCTCACCCAGATCGAACACCGGGGAGCTGTTTTTT.

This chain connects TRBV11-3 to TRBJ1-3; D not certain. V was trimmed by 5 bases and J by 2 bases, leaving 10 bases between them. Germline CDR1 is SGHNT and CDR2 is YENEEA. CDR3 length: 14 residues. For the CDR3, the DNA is TGTGCCAGCAGCCCGCGCCGGACTGGAAACACCATATATTTT. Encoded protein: CASSPRRTGNTIYF.

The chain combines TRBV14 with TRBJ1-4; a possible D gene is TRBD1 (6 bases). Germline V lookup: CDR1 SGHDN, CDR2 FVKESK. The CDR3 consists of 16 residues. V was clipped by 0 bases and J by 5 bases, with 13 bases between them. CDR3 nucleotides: TGTGCCAGCAGCCAAGATTATGCAGGGGCCAATGAAAAACTGTTTTTT. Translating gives CASSQDYAGANEKLFF.

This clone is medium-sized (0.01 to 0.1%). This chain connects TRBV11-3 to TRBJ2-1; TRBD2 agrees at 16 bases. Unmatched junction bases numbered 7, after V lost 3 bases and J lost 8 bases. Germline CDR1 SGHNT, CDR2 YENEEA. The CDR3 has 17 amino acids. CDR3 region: CASSLPGTSGGADEQFF. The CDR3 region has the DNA TGTGCCAGCAGCTTGCCCGGGACTAGCGGGGGGGCGGATGAGCAGTTCTTC.

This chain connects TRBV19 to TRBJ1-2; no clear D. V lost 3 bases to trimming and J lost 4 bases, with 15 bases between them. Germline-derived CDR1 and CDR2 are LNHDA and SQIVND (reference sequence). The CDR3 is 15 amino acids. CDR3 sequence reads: CASSMQPGGRYGYTF. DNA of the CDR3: TGTGCCAGTAGTATGCAGCCTGGAGGTCGCTATGGCTACACCTTC.